The 17 T cell receptor beta chains below all came from one sample that was sequenced in a study of blood T cell repertoires in COVID-19. The table came from immunoSEQ multiplex PCR; TCRdb's copy has only in-frame clones and leaves some out. Of fewer than 300,000 clones in the sample, around nine tenths were seen once. Sequencing input: peripheral blood. These receptors were taken from a man in his forties who had recovered from COVID-19.

The chain uses TRBV6-1 and TRBJ2-4, with 9 nucleotides matching TRBD2. The CDR3 covers 18 residues. J was trimmed by 2 bases and V by 7 bases; bases with no gene match: 15. CDR1 MNHNS and CDR2 SASEGT come from the germline V gene. CDR3 amino acids: CASNEAAGGLGSKNIQYF. The CDR3 region has the DNA TGTGCCAGCAATGAGGCGGCGGGGGGGCTCGGGTCCAAAAACATTCAGTACTTC.

The chain is built from TRBV20-1 and TRBJ1-2; D not resolved. The length of the CDR3 is 13 residues. Looked up from germline, CDR1 is DFQATT and CDR2 is SNEGSKA (reference sequence). The V and J ends lost 3 bases and 4 bases respectively, with 12 bases between them. CDR3 nucleotides: TGCAGTGCTAGTCGGGAGTCGGTCTATGGCTACACCTTC. Encoded protein: CSASRESVYGYTF.

The V and J genes are TRBV4-1 and TRBJ2-3; 8 nucleotides match TRBD1. Germline trimming cut 2 bases from V and 3 bases from J; bases unmatched to any gene: 4. The CDR3 contains 15 residues. CDR1 is MGHRA and CDR2 is YSYEKL in the germline V gene. Written as DNA, the CDR3 is TGCGCCAGCAGCCAACCTCGGACAGGGACAGATACGCAGTATTTT. This sequence encodes CASSQPRTGTDTQYF.

This clone was seen just once. J is TRBJ1-2 and V is TRBV12-3 or TRBV12-4; D unclear. With 3 bases removed from V and 8 bases from J, the gap between germline ends came to 13 bases. CDR3 length: 13 amino acids. CDR3 amino acids: CASSFLDFRGYTF. The CDR3 DNA reads as TGTGCCAGCAGTTTCCTAGACTTTAGAGGCTACACCTTC.

CDR3: CASSQDPSGWNTGELFF. The CDR3 DNA reads as TGTGCCAGCAGCCAAGACCCTAGCGGGTGGAACACCGGGGAGCTGTTTTTT. The chain combines TRBV14 with TRBJ2-2, with 8 bases identical to TRBD2. This CDR3 contains 17 residues. Germline lookup yields CDR1 SGHDN and CDR2 FVKESK. J lost 1 base, V lost 0 bases, and 4 bases had no gene match.

This CDR3 is CASSTPTGAGELFF. CDR3 in DNA: TGTGCCAGTAGTACCCCGACAGGGGCCGGGGAGCTGTTTTTT. The chain joins TRBV19 to TRBJ2-2; 8 nucleotides match TRBD1. With 4 bases clipped from V and 6 bases from J, the junction kept 4 bases outside the gene matches. This CDR3 comprises 14 residues. The germline CDR1 and CDR2 sequences are LNHDA and SQIVND (reference sequence). Full variable domain (outside the CDR3, taken from reference TRBV19 and TRBJ2-2): DGGITQSPKYLFRKEGQNVTLSCEQNLNHDAMYWYRQDPGQGLRLIYYSQIVNDFQKGDIAEGYSVSREKKESFPLTVTSAQKNPTAFYLCASSTPTGAGELFFGEGSRLTVL.

The chain carries TRBV19 and TRBJ2-1; 9 bases agree with TRBD1. The CDR3 is 15 amino acids. V gave up 6 bases and J gave up 6 bases; unmatched junction bases: 9. CDR1 and CDR2 from the germline V gene are LNHDA and SQIVND (reference sequence). The CDR3 sequence: CASSLPGQGVNEQFF. In DNA form, the CDR3 reads TGTGCCAGTAGCTTACCGGGACAGGGTGTCAATGAGCAGTTCTTC. Filled out from reference TRBV19 and TRBJ2-1, the complete variable domain reads DGGITQSPKYLFRKEGQNVTLSCEQNLNHDAMYWYRQDPGQGLRLIYYSQIVNDFQKGDIAEGYSVSREKKESFPLTVTSAQKNPTAFYLCASSLPGQGVNEQFFGPGTRLTVL.

This clone was seen more than once but under ten times. The chain has TRBV19 and TRBJ2-7; D may be TRBD2 (5 bases). V lost 5 bases and J lost 7, with 9 bases in between. The germline V gene has CDR1 LNHDA and CDR2 SQIVND (reference sequence). The CDR3 covers 11 residues. In DNA form, the CDR3 reads TGTGCCAGTAGTGCGGGCGAGGAGCAGTACTTC. The encoded protein is CASSAGEEQYF.

V gene TRBV5-8 combines with J gene TRBJ2-1; 11 bases align to TRBD2. Germline V CDR1 and CDR2: SGHTS, YDEGEE. V lost 4 bases to trimming and J lost 4 bases; unmatched junction nucleotides: 7. CDR3 size: 16 residues. CDR3 sequence reads: CASSTGLAGLYNEQFF. CDR3 nucleotides: TGTGCCAGCAGCACAGGACTAGCGGGCTTGTACAATGAGCAGTTCTTC.

The V call is TRBV4-2, the J call TRBJ2-5, with 7 bases matching TRBD1. The CDR3 consists of 14 residues. Germline CDR1 LGHNA, CDR2 YNFKEQ. V lost 0 bases to trimming and J lost 3 bases; unmatched junction nucleotides: 1. CDR3 nucleotide sequence: TGTGCCAGCAGCCAAGAAACAGGGGAAGAGACCCAGTACTTC. Protein sequence: CASSQETGEETQYF.

This sequence joins TRBV5-8 and TRBJ2-7; D not resolved. V lost 0 bases, J lost 6 bases, and 22 bases lay in between. From germline, CDR1 is SGHTS and CDR2 YDEGEE. This CDR3 is 17 amino acids long. The DNA of the CDR3 is TGTGCCAGCAGCTTGGCAAACCTGTGGGCAGCCCCGCTCGAGCAGTACTTC. Protein: CASSLANLWAAPLEQYF.

The chain joins TRBV9 to TRBJ2-1; maybe TRBD2 (7 bases). CDR3 length: 15 amino acids. Deletions cut 4 bases from V and 5 bases from J, with 16 bases between. Germline loops: CDR1 SGDLS, CDR2 YYNGEE. CDR3 in DNA: TGTGCCAGCAGCCAGGGGAGGGTGGTGAACAATGAGCAGTTCTTC. This encodes CASSQGRVVNNEQFF.

The rearrangement uses TRBV12-3 or TRBV12-4 and TRBJ1-5; no clear D gene. The CDR3 totals 13 residues. The ends were cut back, 5 bases at V and 4 bases at J, with 9 bases in the middle. CDR3 nucleotides: TGTGCCAGCAGTAGGGAGTGGAATCAGCCCCAGCATTTT. Encoded protein: CASSREWNQPQHF.

The chain recombines TRBV4-3 with TRBJ2-1, with 8 bases lining up with TRBD2. The V gene's germline CDR1 is LGHNA and CDR2 YSLEER. With V trimmed by 2 bases and J by 8 bases, 11 bases remained unmatched. This CDR3 region has 16 residues. The CDR3 protein is CASSQQRIAGNHEQFF. As DNA, the CDR3 is TGCGCCAGCAGCCAACAGAGAATAGCGGGAAACCATGAGCAGTTCTTC.

This rearrangement joins TRBV7-6 to TRBJ2-5, with 7 bases lining up with TRBD2. There are 16 residues in the CDR3. Per the germline V gene, CDR1 is SGHVS and CDR2 is FNYEAQ. The J segment lost 5 bases and the V segment lost 5 bases, leaving 14 bases of the junction unmatched. CDR3 DNA: TGTGCCAGCAGCCCACGGGGCGGGAGATCCGGGGAGACCCAGTACTTC. Translation gives CASSPRGGRSGETQYF.

The rearrangement links TRBV7-9 to TRBJ2-3; 7 bases are a match to TRBD1. This CDR3 has 15 amino acids. Germline V CDR1 and CDR2: SEHNR, FQNEAQ (reference sequence). With V trimmed by 4 bases and J by 2 bases, 6 bases remained unmatched. Here the CDR3 DNA reads TGTGCCAGCAGCTCCTCAGGGGGACCCACAGATACGCAGTATTTT. Translated, it gives CASSSSGGPTDTQYF.

This clone has only a few counts. This chain uses TRBV7-2 with TRBJ2-7, with a weak D call TRBD2 (6 bases). V shed 2 bases and J shed 2 bases, with 19 bases lying between them. This CDR3 comprises 17 residues. Germline V gene lookup returns CDR1 SGHTA and CDR2 FQGNSA. The CDR3 sequence is CASSLYSGGASPYEQYF. CDR3 nucleotides: TGTGCCAGCAGCTTATATTCAGGAGGGGCTAGTCCCTACGAGCAGTACTTC.